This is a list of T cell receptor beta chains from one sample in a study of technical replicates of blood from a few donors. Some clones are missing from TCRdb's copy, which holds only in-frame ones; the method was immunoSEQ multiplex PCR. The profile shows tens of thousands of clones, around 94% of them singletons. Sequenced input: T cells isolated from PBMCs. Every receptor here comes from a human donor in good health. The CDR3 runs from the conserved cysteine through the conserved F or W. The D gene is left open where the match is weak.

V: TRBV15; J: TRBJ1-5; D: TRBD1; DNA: TGTGCCACCAGCAGAGGCTACCGACAGGGTCGAGGGCAGCCCCAGCATTTT; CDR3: CATSRGYRQGRGQPQHF
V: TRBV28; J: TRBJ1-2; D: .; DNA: TGTGCCAGCAGTTTCTCAGGGGCGTCTGAGGGCTACACCTTC; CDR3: CASSFSGASEGYTF
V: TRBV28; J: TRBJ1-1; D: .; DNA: TGTGCCAGCAGCCCCGCGACGCCAGCGGAAGCTTTCTTT; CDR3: CASSPATPAEAFF
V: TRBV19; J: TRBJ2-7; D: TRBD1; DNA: TGTGCCAGTAGTCCTGACAGGGAACTACGAAAGCAGTACTTC; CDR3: CASSPDRELRKQYF
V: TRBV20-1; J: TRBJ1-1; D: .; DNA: TGCAGTGCTAGAGATGGAAGGGGAGCTTTCTTT; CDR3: CSARDGRGAFF
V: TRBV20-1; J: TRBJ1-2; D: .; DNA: TGCAGTGCTAGTAATTATGGCTACACCTTC; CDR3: CSASNYGYTF
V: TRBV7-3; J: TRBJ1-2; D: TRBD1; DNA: TGTGCCAGCGGGCCGGACAGGGGAGAGGGCTACACCTTC; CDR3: CASGPDRGEGYTF
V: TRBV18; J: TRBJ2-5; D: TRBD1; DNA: TGTGCCAGCACCCCAGGAACAGGGGGAGAGACCCAGTACTTC; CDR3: CASTPGTGGETQYF
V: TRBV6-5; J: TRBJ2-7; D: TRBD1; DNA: TGTGCCAGCAACCATGACAGGGGGCGGAACGAGCAGTACTTC; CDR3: CASNHDRGRNEQYF
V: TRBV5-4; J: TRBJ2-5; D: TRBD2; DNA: TGTGCCAGCAGCCTTAAGGCTAGCGGGAGGGTTGGACAAGAGACCCAGTACTTC; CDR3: CASSLKASGRVGQETQYF